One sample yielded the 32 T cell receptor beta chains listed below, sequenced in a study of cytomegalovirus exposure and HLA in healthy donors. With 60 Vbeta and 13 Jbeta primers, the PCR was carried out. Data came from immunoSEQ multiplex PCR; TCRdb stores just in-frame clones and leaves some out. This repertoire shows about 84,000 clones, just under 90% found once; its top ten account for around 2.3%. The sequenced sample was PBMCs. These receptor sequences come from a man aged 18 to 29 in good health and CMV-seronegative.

The chain's CDR3 is CASSSPGQGFGEAFF. The CDR3 coding sequence is TGTGCCAGCAGTTCCCCGGGACAGGGATTTGGTGAAGCTTTCTTT. V usage is TRBV28 and J usage is TRBJ1-1; 9 bases match TRBD1. There are 15 residues in the CDR3. V trimming: 4 bases; J trimming: 7 bases; junction bases outside the gene matches: 10. Germline CDR1 and CDR2: MDHEN and SYDVKM.

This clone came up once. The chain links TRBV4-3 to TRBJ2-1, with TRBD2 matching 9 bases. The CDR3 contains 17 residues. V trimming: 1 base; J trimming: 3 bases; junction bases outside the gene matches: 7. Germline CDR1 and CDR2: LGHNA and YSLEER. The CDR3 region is CASSQGGTSRYYNEQFF. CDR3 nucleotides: TGCGCCAGCAGCCAAGGTGGGACTAGCAGATACTACAATGAGCAGTTCTTC.

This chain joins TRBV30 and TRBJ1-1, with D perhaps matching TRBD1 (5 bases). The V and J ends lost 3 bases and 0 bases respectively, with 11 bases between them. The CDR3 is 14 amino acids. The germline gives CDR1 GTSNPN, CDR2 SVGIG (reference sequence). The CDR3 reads CAWSTIQVNTEAFF. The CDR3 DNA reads TGTGCCTGGAGCACTATACAGGTGAACACTGAAGCTTTCTTT.

This chain's CDR3 is CATGTGHSYGYTF. Here the CDR3 DNA reads TGTGCCACCGGAACTGGACACAGCTATGGCTACACCTTC. The V gene is TRBV28, the J gene TRBJ1-2, with D perhaps matching TRBD1 (5 bases). V was pared by 10 bases and J by 4 bases, with 16 bases between. The CDR3 covers 13 residues. The germline gives CDR1 MDHEN, CDR2 SYDVKM.

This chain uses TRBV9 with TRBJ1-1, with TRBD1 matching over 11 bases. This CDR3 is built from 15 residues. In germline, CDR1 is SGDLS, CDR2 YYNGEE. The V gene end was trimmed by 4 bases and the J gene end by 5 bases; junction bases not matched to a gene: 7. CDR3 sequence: CASSSDRGPATEAFF. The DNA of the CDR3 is TGTGCCAGCAGCTCGGACAGGGGGCCGGCGACTGAAGCTTTCTTT.

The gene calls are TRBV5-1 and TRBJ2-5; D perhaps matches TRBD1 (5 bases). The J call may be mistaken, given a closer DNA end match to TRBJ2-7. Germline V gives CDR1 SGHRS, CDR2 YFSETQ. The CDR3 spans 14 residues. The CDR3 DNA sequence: TGCGCCAGCAGCTTTGAGCCAGGGCGCGACGAGCAGTACTTC. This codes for CASSFEPGRDEQYF.

Written as DNA, the CDR3 is TGTGCCAGCAGTGAACAGGTTAGCGCAAACGAGCAGTACTTC. Translating it yields CASSEQVSANEQYF. V gene TRBV2 combines with J gene TRBJ2-7; a possible D gene is TRBD2 (5 bases). V lost 2 bases and J 5 bases, leaving 13 bases between the germline ends. The length of the CDR3 is 14 residues. CDR1 and CDR2 from the germline V gene are SNHLY and FYNNEI. The full variable domain, its missing parts supplied by reference TRBV2 and TRBJ2-7, is EPEVTQTPSHQVTQMGQEVILRCVPISNHLYFYWYRQILGQKVEFLVSFYNNEISEKSEIFDDQFSVERPDGSNFTLKIRSTKLEDSAMYFCASSEQVSANEQYFGPGTRLTVT.

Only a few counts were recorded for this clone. The CDR3 region is CASSRAGGVDEQYF. DNA for the CDR3: TGTGCCAGCAGCCGCGCCGGGGGAGTCGACGAGCAGTACTTC. The rearrangement joins TRBV6-6 to TRBJ2-7; TRBD2 is a possible D gene (6 bases). V was pared by 6 bases and J by 5 bases, with 17 bases between. This CDR3 spans 14 amino acids. Germline CDR1 is MNHNY and CDR2 is SVGAGI (reference sequence).

The CDR3 DNA is TGTGCCAGTAGTACGCCCGGGACAGCCAGCTATGGCTACACCTTC. Its protein product is CASSTPGTASYGYTF. The chain combines TRBV19 with TRBJ1-2; 7 nucleotides match TRBD1. The CDR3 has 15 residues. V shed 4 bases, J shed 4 bases, and the junction held 9 bases outside the gene matches. Germline CDR1 reads LNHDA; CDR2 reads SQIVND (reference sequence). Full variable domain (remainder filled in from reference TRBV19 and TRBJ1-2): DGGITQSPKYLFRKEGQNVTLSCEQNLNHDAMYWYRQDPGQGLRLIYYSQIVNDFQKGDIAEGYSVSREKKESFPLTVTSAQKNPTAFYLCASSTPGTASYGYTFGSGTRLTVV.

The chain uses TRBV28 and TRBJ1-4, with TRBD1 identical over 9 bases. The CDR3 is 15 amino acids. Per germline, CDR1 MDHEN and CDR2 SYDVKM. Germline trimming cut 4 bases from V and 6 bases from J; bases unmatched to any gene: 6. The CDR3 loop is CASSSPGQGYEKLFF. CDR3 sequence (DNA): TGTGCCAGCAGTTCCCCGGGACAGGGTTATGAAAAACTGTTTTTT.

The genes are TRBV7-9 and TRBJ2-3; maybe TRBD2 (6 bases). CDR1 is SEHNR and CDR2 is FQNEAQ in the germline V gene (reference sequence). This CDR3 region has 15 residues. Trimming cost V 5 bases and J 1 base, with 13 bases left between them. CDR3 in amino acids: CASSLRPSGTDTQYF. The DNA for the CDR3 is TGTGCCAGCAGCCTAAGGCCTAGCGGCACAGATACGCAGTATTTT.

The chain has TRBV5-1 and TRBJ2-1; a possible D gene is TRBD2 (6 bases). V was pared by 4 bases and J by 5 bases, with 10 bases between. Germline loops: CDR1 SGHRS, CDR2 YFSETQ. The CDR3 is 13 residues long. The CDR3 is CASSPGLHNEQFF. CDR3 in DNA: TGCGCCAGCAGCCCGGGACTCCACAATGAGCAGTTCTTC.

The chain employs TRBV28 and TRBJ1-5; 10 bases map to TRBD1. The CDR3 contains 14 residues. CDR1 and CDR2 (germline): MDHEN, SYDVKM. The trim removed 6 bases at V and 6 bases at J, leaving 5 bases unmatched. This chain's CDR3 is CASRNGQGGQPQHF. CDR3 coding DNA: TGTGCCAGCAGGAATGGACAGGGGGGTCAGCCCCAGCATTTT.

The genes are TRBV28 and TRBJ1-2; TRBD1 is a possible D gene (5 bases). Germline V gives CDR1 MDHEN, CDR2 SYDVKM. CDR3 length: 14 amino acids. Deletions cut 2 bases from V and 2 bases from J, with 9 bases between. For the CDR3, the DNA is TGTGCCAGCAGTTTAACCAGGGTCAACTATGGCTACACCTTC. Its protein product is CASSLTRVNYGYTF.

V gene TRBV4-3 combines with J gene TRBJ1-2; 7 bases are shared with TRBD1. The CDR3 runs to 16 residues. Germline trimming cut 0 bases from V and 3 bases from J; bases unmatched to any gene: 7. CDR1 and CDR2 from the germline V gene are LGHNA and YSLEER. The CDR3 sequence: CASSQEMRGRDYGYTF. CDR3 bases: TGCGCCAGCAGCCAAGAGATGAGGGGGCGGGACTATGGCTACACCTTC.

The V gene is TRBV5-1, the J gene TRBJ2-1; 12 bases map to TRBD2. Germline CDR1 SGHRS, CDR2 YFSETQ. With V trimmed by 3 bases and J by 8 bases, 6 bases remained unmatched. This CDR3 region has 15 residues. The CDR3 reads CASSWGLAGIDEQFF. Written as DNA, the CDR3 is TGCGCCAGCAGCTGGGGACTAGCGGGTATTGATGAGCAGTTCTTC.

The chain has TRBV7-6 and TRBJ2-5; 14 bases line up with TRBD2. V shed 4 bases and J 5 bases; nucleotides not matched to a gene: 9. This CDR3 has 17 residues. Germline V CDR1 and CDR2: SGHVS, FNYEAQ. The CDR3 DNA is TGTGCCAGCAGCTCTCTTGGGGGACTAGCGGGAGTGGAGACCCAGTACTTC. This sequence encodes CASSSLGGLAGVETQYF.

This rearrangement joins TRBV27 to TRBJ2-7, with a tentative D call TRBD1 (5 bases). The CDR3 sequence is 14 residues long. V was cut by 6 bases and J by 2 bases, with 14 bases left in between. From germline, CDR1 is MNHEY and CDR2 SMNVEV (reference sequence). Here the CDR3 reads CASRQTGIPYEQYF. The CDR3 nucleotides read TGTGCCAGCAGGCAAACAGGAATACCCTACGAGCAGTACTTC.

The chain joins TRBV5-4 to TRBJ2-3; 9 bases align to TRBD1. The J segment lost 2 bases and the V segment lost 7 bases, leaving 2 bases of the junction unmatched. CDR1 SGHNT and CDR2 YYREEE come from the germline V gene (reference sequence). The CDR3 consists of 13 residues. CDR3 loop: CASRDRDTDTQYF. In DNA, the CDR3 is TGTGCCAGCCGGGACAGGGACACAGATACGCAGTATTTT.

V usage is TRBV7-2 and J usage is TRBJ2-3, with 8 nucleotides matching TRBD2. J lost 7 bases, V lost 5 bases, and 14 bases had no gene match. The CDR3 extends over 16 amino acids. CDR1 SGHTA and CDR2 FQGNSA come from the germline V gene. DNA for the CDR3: TGTGCCAGCAGCGACCCCCCAGGCGGGAGGATACATACGCAGTATTTT. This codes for CASSDPPGGRIHTQYF.

The CDR3 nucleotides are TGTGCCAGCTCACCACGCAGCGGAAACATTCAGTACTTC. It translates to CASSPRSGNIQYF. This chain links TRBV18 with TRBJ2-4; maybe TRBD2 (5 bases). Trimming left V 1 base short and J 6 bases short, with 7 bases between. Germline CDR1 is KGHSH and CDR2 is LQKENI. The CDR3 runs to 13 residues.

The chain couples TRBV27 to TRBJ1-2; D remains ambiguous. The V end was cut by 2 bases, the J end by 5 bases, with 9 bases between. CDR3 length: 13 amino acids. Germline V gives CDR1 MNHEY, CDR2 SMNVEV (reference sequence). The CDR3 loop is CASSLREGYGYTF. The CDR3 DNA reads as TGTGCCAGCAGTTTACGGGAGGGATATGGCTACACCTTC.

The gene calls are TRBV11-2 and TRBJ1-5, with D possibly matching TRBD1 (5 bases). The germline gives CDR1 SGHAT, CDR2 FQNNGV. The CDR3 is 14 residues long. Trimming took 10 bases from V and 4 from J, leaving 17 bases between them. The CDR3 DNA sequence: TGTGCCATCTACAGCGCCCGGGGGAATCAGCCCCAGCATTTT. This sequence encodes CAIYSARGNQPQHF.

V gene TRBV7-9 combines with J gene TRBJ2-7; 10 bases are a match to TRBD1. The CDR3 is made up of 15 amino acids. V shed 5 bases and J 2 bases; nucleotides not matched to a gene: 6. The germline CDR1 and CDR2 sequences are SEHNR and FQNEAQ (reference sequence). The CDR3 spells CASSARDRGTYEQYF. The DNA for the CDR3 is TGTGCCAGCAGCGCCCGGGACAGGGGAACCTACGAGCAGTACTTC. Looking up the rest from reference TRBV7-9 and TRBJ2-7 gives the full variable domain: DTGVSQNPRHKITKRGQNVTFRCDPISEHNRLYWYRQTLGQGPEFLTYFQNEAQLEKSRLLSDRFSAERPKGSFSTLEIQRTEQGDSAMYLCASSARDRGTYEQYFGPGTRLTVT.

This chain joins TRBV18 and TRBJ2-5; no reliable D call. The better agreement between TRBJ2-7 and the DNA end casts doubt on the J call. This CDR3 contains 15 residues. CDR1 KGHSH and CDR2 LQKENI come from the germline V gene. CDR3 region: CASSPDSVTSYEQYF. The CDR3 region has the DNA TGTGCCAGCTCACCAGACTCCGTAACCTCCTACGAGCAGTACTTC.

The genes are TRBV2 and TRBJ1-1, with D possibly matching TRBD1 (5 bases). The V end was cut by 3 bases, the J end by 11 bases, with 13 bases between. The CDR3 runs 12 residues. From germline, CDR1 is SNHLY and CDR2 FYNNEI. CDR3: CASSDFRGSAFF. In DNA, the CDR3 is TGTGCCAGCAGTGACTTTAGGGGAAGTGCTTTCTTT. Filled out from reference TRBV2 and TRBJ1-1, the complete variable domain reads EPEVTQTPSHQVTQMGQEVILRCVPISNHLYFYWYRQILGQKVEFLVSFYNNEISEKSEIFDDQFSVERPDGSNFTLKIRSTKLEDSAMYFCASSDFRGSAFFGQGTRLTVV.

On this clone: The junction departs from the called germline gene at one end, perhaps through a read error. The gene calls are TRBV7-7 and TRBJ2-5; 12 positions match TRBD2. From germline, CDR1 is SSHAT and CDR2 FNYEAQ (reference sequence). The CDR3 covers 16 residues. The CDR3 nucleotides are TGTGCTAGCAGCGTCGGACTAGCGGGAAGGTCGGAGACCCAGTACTTC. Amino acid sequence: CASSVGLAGRSETQYF.

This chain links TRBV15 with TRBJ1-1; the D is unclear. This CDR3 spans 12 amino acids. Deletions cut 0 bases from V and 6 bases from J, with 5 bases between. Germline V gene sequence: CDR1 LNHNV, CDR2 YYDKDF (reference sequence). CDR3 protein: CATSREFSEAFF. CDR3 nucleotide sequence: TGTGCCACCAGCAGAGAGTTCTCTGAAGCTTTCTTT. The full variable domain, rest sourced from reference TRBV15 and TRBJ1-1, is DAMVIQNPRYQVTQFGKPVTLSCSQTLNHNVMYWYQQKSSQAPKLLFHYYDKDFNNEADTPDNFQSRRPNTSFCFLDIRSPGLGDTAMYLCATSREFSEAFFGQGTRLTVV.

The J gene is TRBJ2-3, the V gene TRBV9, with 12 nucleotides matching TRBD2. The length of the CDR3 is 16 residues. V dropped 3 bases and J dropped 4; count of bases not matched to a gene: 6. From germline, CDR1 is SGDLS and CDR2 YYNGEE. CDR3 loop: CASSARLAGDPDTQYF. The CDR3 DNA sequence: TGTGCCAGCAGCGCAAGACTAGCGGGAGACCCAGATACGCAGTATTTT.

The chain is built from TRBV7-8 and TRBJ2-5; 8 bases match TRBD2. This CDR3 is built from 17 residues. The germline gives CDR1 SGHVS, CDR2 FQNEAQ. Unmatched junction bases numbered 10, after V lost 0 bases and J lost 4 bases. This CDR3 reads CASSLARVAGGRETQYF. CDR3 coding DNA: TGTGCCAGCAGCTTAGCGCGGGTGGCGGGAGGTCGAGAGACCCAGTACTTC.

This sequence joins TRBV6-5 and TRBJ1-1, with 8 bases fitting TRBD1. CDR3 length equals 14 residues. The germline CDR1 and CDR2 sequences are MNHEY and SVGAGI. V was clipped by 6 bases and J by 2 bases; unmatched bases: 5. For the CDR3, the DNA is TGTGCCAGCAGAGAGGGACAGGCAAACACTGAAGCTTTCTTT. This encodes CASREGQANTEAFF.

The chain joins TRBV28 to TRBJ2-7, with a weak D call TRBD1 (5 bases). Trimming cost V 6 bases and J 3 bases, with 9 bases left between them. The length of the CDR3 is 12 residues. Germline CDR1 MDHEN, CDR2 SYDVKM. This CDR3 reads CASRTANYEQYF. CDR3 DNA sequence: TGTGCCAGCAGGACAGCGAACTACGAGCAGTACTTC.